Sequencing of this T cell receptor (beta chain) was carried out in a study of shared clonotypes between healthy human individuals. In the study overall: The plates for each donor numbered three CD4 naive, three CD4 memory, two CD8 naive and one CD8 memory.

The donor population consisted of healthy HIV-negative adults with no recent acute infections or vaccinations. Note on this clone: What it recognizes is unknown.

Study findings and constraints: Estimated richness values were generally larger in naive subsets than in memory subsets.

Trimming shortened V by 2 bases and J by 4 bases, and 19 bases separated the two germline ends. Germline V CDR1 and CDR2: SQVTM, ANQGSEA. The CDR3 length is 16 residues. Original analysis: Quality scores were absent from the junction-only immunoSEQ sequences, so filtering differed. Repertoires were generated with immunoSEQ multiplex PCR, while TCRdb's copy carries only in-frame clones and drops some. D and trimming were read from the DNA, whereas the V and J calls and clone size are those reported in that table. The sample holds 650,000 to 700,000 clones, 90% seen once. Input material: memory CD8+ T cells from PBMCs. Described subset: CD45RO+ cells pooled with CCR7-negative TemRA cells. The TCR originated in a man younger than 35 in good health. Some clones in this sample may be carry-over from other donors' samples. The chain links TRBV29-1 to TRBJ2-3; the D gene could be TRBD1 or TRBD2 (5 bases each). The CDR3 DNA reads as TGCAGCGTTGAACCCCTGACTACGGTGGGGGCAGATACGCAGTATTTT. It encodes CSVEPLTTVGADTQYF.